One sample yielded the 31 T cell receptor beta chains listed below, sequenced in a study of T-cell memory formation after mild COVID-19. TCRdb reprocessed the 5' RACE reads via MiXCR and lists one record per CDR3 protein. This sample yields roughly 190,000 distinct CDR3 sequences, of which more than 9% are seen a single time; roughly 3.2% belongs to the top ten. Specimen: PBMCs or a T cell subset sorted from them (not recorded which). Receptors originate from a man in his late teens or twenties who had mild COVID-19 (a few samples of this study predate the infection). Cell type and time point are not known.

The chain has TRBV7-2 and TRBJ2-7; weak D call: TRBD1 (6 bases). CDR1 and CDR2 from the germline V gene are SGHTA and FQGNSA. The CDR3 runs 12 residues. Trimming pared 5 bases from V and 2 bases from J, leaving 7 bases between. The CDR3 nucleotides are TGTGCCAGCAGCCGACAGGCCTACGAGCAGTACTTC. Translation gives CASSRQAYEQYF. The full variable domain, completed using reference TRBV7-2 and TRBJ2-7, is GAGVSQSPSNKVTEKGKDVELRCDPISGHTALYWYRQSLGQGLEFLIYFQGNSAPDKSGLPSDRFSAERTGGSVSTLTIQRTQQEDSAVYLCASSRQAYEQYFGPGTRLTVT.

The chain has TRBV19 and TRBJ1-1; perhaps TRBD1 as D (5 bases). The CDR3 runs to 15 residues. The V and J ends lost 5 bases and 1 base respectively, with 14 bases between them. Germline V gene lookup returns CDR1 LNHDA and CDR2 SQIVND (reference sequence). The chain's CDR3 is CASSAIGTGNTEAFF. As DNA, the CDR3 is TGTGCCAGTAGTGCCATTGGGACGGGGAACACTGAAGCTTTCTTT.

This rearrangement joins TRBV7-2 to TRBJ2-3; D is unclear. Germline-derived CDR1 and CDR2 are SGHTA and FQGNSA. CDR3 length equals 15 residues. V was clipped by 3 bases and J by 4 bases, with 14 bases between them. CDR3 nucleotides: TGTGCCAGCAGCTTGCAAAAAGGCTTATCAGATACGCAGTATTTT. Its translation is CASSLQKGLSDTQYF.

This clonotype was found a few times. The CDR3 sequence is CASSTDTNYGYTF. CDR3 nucleotides: TGCGCCAGCAGCACGGACACGAACTATGGCTACACCTTC. The chain couples TRBV5-1 to TRBJ1-2; D may be TRBD1 (5 bases). Trimming stripped 4 bases from V and 2 bases from J, with 9 bases between. From germline, CDR1 is SGHRS and CDR2 YFSETQ. The CDR3 has 13 residues.

The chain is built from TRBV11-2 and TRBJ2-5; tentatively, D is TRBD2 (6 bases). The CDR3 runs 16 residues. The V gene's germline CDR1 is SGHAT and CDR2 FQNNGV. With 1 base removed from V and 2 bases from J, the gap between germline ends came to 14 bases. The CDR3 DNA sequence: TGTGCCAGCAGCTTAGTGGCGGGGCCATTACAAGAGACCCAGTACTTC. Its translation: CASSLVAGPLQETQYF.

The chain combines TRBV2 with TRBJ2-1; the D gene is possibly TRBD1 (6 bases). CDR1 and CDR2 from the germline V gene are SNHLY and FYNNEI. This CDR3 comprises 14 residues. V lost 8 bases and J 5 bases, leaving 16 bases between the germline ends. This CDR3 is CASFRRGIDNEQFF. DNA for the CDR3: TGTGCCAGCTTCCGAAGGGGGATCGACAATGAGCAGTTCTTC.

The J gene is TRBJ2-3, the V gene TRBV27; no firm D call. CDR3 length: 13 residues. Germline V gene sequence: CDR1 MNHEY, CDR2 SMNVEV (reference sequence). V shed 5 bases and J shed 6 bases, with 12 bases lying between them. The CDR3 DNA reads as TGTGCCAGCAGTCCCTCAATCATTGATACGCAGTATTTT. Encoded protein: CASSPSIIDTQYF.

There are a few counts of this clonotype. The chain employs TRBV6-1 and TRBJ1-5; no definite D call. Trimming cost V 1 base and J 10 bases, with 11 bases left between them. The CDR3 extends over 13 amino acids. CDR1 is MNHNS, CDR2 SASEGT, per germline. CDR3 in DNA: TGTGCCAGCAGTGAAGTACGGGGAGATCCCCAGCATTTT. It encodes CASSEVRGDPQHF.

J is TRBJ2-7 and V is TRBV5-1; 9 nucleotides match TRBD1. V lost 4 bases and J lost 7; bases outside the gene matches: 6. The CDR3 covers 13 residues. The germline V gene has CDR1 SGHRS and CDR2 YFSETQ. The CDR3 sequence is CASSPGTGSEQYV. CDR3 in DNA: TGCGCCAGCAGCCCCGGGACAGGGAGTGAGCAGTACGTC.

The chain joins TRBV4-2 to TRBJ2-5, with D possibly being TRBD1 (6 bases). Germline loops: CDR1 LGHNA, CDR2 YNFKEQ. Trimming stripped 5 bases from V and 2 bases from J, with 21 bases between. This CDR3 spans 17 amino acids. This CDR3 is CASSLRGGPEGQETQYF. The CDR3 DNA reads as TGTGCCAGCAGCTTGCGTGGGGGCCCTGAGGGGCAAGAGACCCAGTACTTC.

J is TRBJ2-7 and V is TRBV6-1, with 7 bases lining up with TRBD1. This CDR3 is built from 14 residues. Germline values: CDR1 MNHNS, CDR2 SASEGT. V dropped 6 bases and J dropped 2; count of bases not matched to a gene: 7. In DNA form, the CDR3 reads TGTGCCAGCAGCCGGGACAGCGGAGCCTACGAGCAGTACGTC. It is translated as CASSRDSGAYEQYV.

Only a few counts were recorded for this clonotype. This chain links TRBV3-1 with TRBJ1-1; no definite D call. Germline V CDR1 and CDR2: LGHDT, YNNKEL (reference sequence). This CDR3 has 13 amino acids. V was cut by 0 bases and J by 11 bases, with 13 bases left in between. The CDR3 loop reads CASSQEWGTDAFF. The CDR3, as DNA: TGTGCCAGCAGCCAAGAGTGGGGAACAGACGCTTTCTTT.

J is TRBJ2-7 and V is TRBV27; TRBD2 agrees at 9 bases. This CDR3 comprises 14 residues. In germline, CDR1 is MNHEY, CDR2 SMNVEV (reference sequence). Germline trimming cut 7 bases from V and 4 bases from J; bases unmatched to any gene: 8. CDR3 loop: CASTSTSGVYEQYF. The CDR3 region has the DNA TGTGCCAGCACCTCGACTAGCGGAGTTTACGAGCAGTACTTC.

This chain connects TRBV7-9 to TRBJ2-7; D gene uncertain. The germline CDR1 and CDR2 sequences are SEHNR and FQNEAQ (reference sequence). The ends were cut back, 5 bases at V and 3 bases at J, with 20 bases in the middle. The CDR3 loop spans 16 amino acids. This CDR3 reads CASSLTLTDPGYEQYF. The CDR3 DNA sequence: TGTGCCAGCAGCCTGACCTTAACAGATCCTGGCTACGAGCAGTACTTC. Drawing the rest from reference TRBV7-9 and TRBJ2-7, the complete variable domain is DTGVSQNPRHKITKRGQNVTFRCDPISEHNRLYWYRQTLGQGPEFLTYFQNEAQLEKSRLLSDRFSAERPKGSFSTLEIQRTEQGDSAMYLCASSLTLTDPGYEQYFGPGTRLTVT.

This chain joins TRBV5-1 and TRBJ2-3; 13 bases agree with TRBD2. CDR3 size: 16 residues. The V gene end was trimmed by 4 bases and the J gene end by 1 base; junction bases not matched to a gene: 3. Per the germline V gene, CDR1 is SGHRS and CDR2 is YFSETQ. CDR3 sequence: CASSMGLAGRTDTQYF. The CDR3 nucleotides are TGCGCCAGCAGCATGGGACTAGCGGGGCGCACAGATACGCAGTATTTT.

CDR3 nucleotide sequence: TGTGCCAGCAGTCCAAGGGCAGGCCTAAGGGGGGAGCTGTTTTTT. Its protein is CASSPRAGLRGELFF. The chain is built from TRBV7-2 and TRBJ2-2; D call uncertain. Germline loops: CDR1 SGHTA, CDR2 FQGNSA. Trimming left V 6 bases short and J 8 bases short, with 19 bases between. The CDR3 length is 15 residues.

V and J are TRBV19 and TRBJ1-1; no definite D call. Germline lookup yields CDR1 LNHDA and CDR2 SQIVND (reference sequence). This CDR3 comprises 13 residues. With 4 bases removed from V and 5 bases from J, the gap between germline ends came to 11 bases. The CDR3 nucleotides are TGTGCCAGTAGTACCGGACTAGGAACTGAAGCTTTCTTT. Translating it yields CASSTGLGTEAFF.

The table lists this clonotype with a few counts. The V call is TRBV7-9, the J call TRBJ1-2; TRBD1 is a possible D gene (5 bases). The CDR3 covers 15 residues. The germline V and J ends were trimmed by 6 bases and 4 bases, with 18 bases remaining between them. Germline V lookup: CDR1 SEHNR, CDR2 FQNEAQ (reference sequence). Here the CDR3 DNA reads TGTGCCAGCAGGCCCCGACAGTCTATTACCTATGGCTACACCTTC. It encodes CASRPRQSITYGYTF.

Comment on this clonotype: At one boundary the junction diverges from the germline segment, which might be a read error. The chain combines TRBV4-2 with TRBJ1-1; D remains ambiguous. CDR3 size: 13 residues. Germline V CDR1 and CDR2: LGHNA, YNFKEQ. In DNA form, the CDR3 reads TGTGCCAGCAGCCAAGATAGAGACACTGAAGCTTCCTTT. Translated: CASSQDRDTEASF.

This clonotype was found a few times. J is TRBJ1-5 and V is TRBV7-2; 8 nucleotides match TRBD1. This CDR3 spans 14 amino acids. The V gene end was trimmed by 2 bases and the J gene end by 7 bases; junction bases not matched to a gene: 4. Germline lookup yields CDR1 SGHTA and CDR2 FQGNSA. CDR3 coding DNA: TGTGCCAGCAGCTTAACAGGGGGGGGCCAGCCCCAGCATTTT. Translated: CASSLTGGGQPQHF.

This chain joins TRBV6-5 and TRBJ2-7; D gene unclear. This CDR3 has 16 residues. V lost 0 bases to trimming and J lost 2 bases, with 14 bases between them. CDR1 is MNHEY, CDR2 SVGAGI, per germline. CDR3 bases: TGTGCCAGCAGTTACTCTAACACAGTCGATACCTACGAGCAGTACTTC. Translation gives CASSYSNTVDTYEQYF.

This clonotype was observed a handful of times. The rearrangement links TRBV24-1 to TRBJ2-3; the D call may be TRBD1 or TRBD2 (5 bases each). V lost 3 bases and J 0 bases, leaving 12 bases between the germline ends. CDR1 is KGHDR and CDR2 is SFDVKD in the germline V gene. This CDR3 is built from 16 residues. This chain's CDR3 is CATSDGRGASTDTQYF. The DNA for the CDR3 is TGTGCCACCAGTGATGGACGGGGCGCTAGCACAGATACGCAGTATTTT.

The genes are TRBV28 and TRBJ2-7, with D possibly matching TRBD1 (6 bases). V was shortened by 5 bases and J by 4 bases, with 9 bases between the two germline ends. The CDR3 is 12 amino acids. Germline V gene lookup returns CDR1 MDHEN and CDR2 SYDVKM. The CDR3 DNA reads as TGTGCCAGCAGTAGCGGACAGTACGAGCAGTACGTC. This gives the protein CASSSGQYEQYV.

The CDR3 DNA is TGCAGTGCTATGCCGGGTGGAGATACGCAGTATTTT. Translation: CSAMPGGDTQYF. The chain couples TRBV20-1 to TRBJ2-3; D unresolved. This CDR3 has 12 residues. Deletions cut 4 bases from V and 5 bases from J, with 10 bases between. Looked up from germline, CDR1 is DFQATT and CDR2 is SNEGSKA (reference sequence).

The chain combines TRBV9 with TRBJ2-5; TRBD2 is a possible D gene (7 bases). Germline V gene sequence: CDR1 SGDLS, CDR2 YYNGEE. The CDR3 spans 16 residues. Trimming left V 4 bases short and J 5 bases short, with 21 bases between. This CDR3 reads CASSPPIGGAWETQYF. Here the CDR3 DNA reads TGTGCCAGCAGCCCGCCCATTGGGGGGGCCTGGGAGACCCAGTACTTC. The variable domain in full, with the rest retrieved from reference TRBV9 and TRBJ2-5, is DSGVTQTPKHLITATGQRVTLRCSPRSGDLSVYWYQQSLDQGLQFLIQYYNGEERAKGNILERFSAQQFPDLHSELNLSSLELGDSALYFCASSPPIGGAWETQYFGPGTRLLVL.

The CDR3 protein is CASREDRGSGNTIYF. DNA for the CDR3: TGTGCCAGCAGAGAAGACAGGGGCTCTGGAAACACCATATATTTT. The chain carries TRBV6-6 and TRBJ1-3; 8 nucleotides match TRBD1. Trimming removed 6 bases from V and 0 bases from J; junction bases left unmatched: 4. CDR3 length: 15 amino acids. Per the germline V gene, CDR1 is MNHNY and CDR2 is SVGAGI (reference sequence).

V usage is TRBV6-2 or TRBV6-3 and J usage is TRBJ1-5; D is possibly TRBD1 (6 bases). The CDR3 contains 13 residues. The germline V gene encodes CDR1 MNHEY and CDR2 SVGEGT. Trimming left V 6 bases short and J 7 bases short, with 13 bases between. CDR3 loop: CASSLTGSQPQHF. The CDR3 nucleotides read TGTGCCAGCAGCTTGACAGGATCCCAGCCCCAGCATTTT.

The CDR3 nucleotides are TGTGCCAGCAGCTTCCGTGAAGGGCGGACGTACACCGGGGAGCTGTTTTTT. It yields the protein CASSFREGRTYTGELFF. The V and J genes are TRBV7-2 and TRBJ2-2; no definite D call. Germline V gene data show CDR1 as SGHTA and CDR2 as FQGNSA. The V end was cut by 3 bases, the J end by 3 bases, with 17 bases between. The CDR3 covers 17 residues.

This clonotype was seen a handful of times. V gene TRBV19 combines with J gene TRBJ1-2, with 8 bases that match TRBD1. The CDR3 extends over 16 amino acids. CDR1 LNHDA and CDR2 SQIVND come from the germline V gene (reference sequence). With 1 base clipped from V and 4 bases from J, the junction kept 8 bases outside the gene matches. CDR3: CASSIGWTGKSYGYTF. The DNA for the CDR3 is TGTGCCAGTAGTATAGGATGGACAGGGAAAAGCTATGGCTACACCTTC.

In its sample, this clonotype was seen a few times. The chain uses TRBV2 and TRBJ1-2, with D possibly TRBD1 on 5 matching bases. The CDR3 sequence is 15 residues long. The V and J ends lost 5 bases and 4 bases respectively, with 17 bases between them. Germline V gene lookup returns CDR1 SNHLY and CDR2 FYNNEI. The CDR3 region is CASSLGPGGGYGYTF. CDR3 coding DNA: TGTGCCAGCAGTCTTGGTCCCGGTGGGGGCTATGGCTACACCTTC.

This clonotype was counted many times. CDR3 DNA: TGCAGCGTCCTACCCCGGAGGGATTCCTACAATGAGCAGTTCTTC. Translated: CSVLPRRDSYNEQFF. This chain uses TRBV29-1 with TRBJ2-1, with D possibly TRBD2 on 6 matching bases. V was pared by 6 bases and J by 1 base, with 16 bases between. The germline CDR1 and CDR2 sequences are SQVTM and ANQGSEA. The CDR3 is 15 residues long.